This T cell receptor (beta chain) is from a study of blood T cells in healthy people across ages. Comments on this clonotype: Its cognate antigen is unknown.

Sample-barcoded 5' priming and a J-beta primer mix drove a second PCR of roughly 6 to 12 cycles. Each CDR3 protein is one row after TCRdb ran MiXCR on the 5' RACE reads. The table includes 2 million or so distinct CDR3 sequences, approximately 50% detected once. Whole-study results and caveats: The study found TCR beta diversity correlated strongly with naive T cell percentage.

The germline V gene has CDR1 MDHEN and CDR2 SYDVKM. The CDR3 runs to 14 residues. Trimming removed 6 bases from V and 0 bases from J, with 8 bases in between. The receptor comes from a woman aged 40 to 55 in good health. The chain uses TRBV28 and TRBJ1-4; D is ambiguous. The sequenced sample consisted of blood. In DNA, the CDR3 is TGTGCCAGCAGCTACCCTGCAACTAATGAAAAACTGTTTTTT. It is translated as CASSYPATNEKLFF.